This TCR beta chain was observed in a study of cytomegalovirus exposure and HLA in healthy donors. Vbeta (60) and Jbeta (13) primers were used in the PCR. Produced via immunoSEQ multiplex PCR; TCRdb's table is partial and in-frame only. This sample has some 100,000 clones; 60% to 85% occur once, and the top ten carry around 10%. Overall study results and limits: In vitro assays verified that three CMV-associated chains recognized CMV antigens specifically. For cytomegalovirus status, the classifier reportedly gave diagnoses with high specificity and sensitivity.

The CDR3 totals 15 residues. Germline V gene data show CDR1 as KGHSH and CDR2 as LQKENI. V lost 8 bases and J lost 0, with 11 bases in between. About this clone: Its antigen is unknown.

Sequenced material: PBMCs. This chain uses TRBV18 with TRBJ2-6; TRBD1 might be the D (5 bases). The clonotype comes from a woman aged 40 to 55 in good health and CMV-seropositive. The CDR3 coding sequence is TGTGCCAGCCAGACAGAGCTCTCTGGGGCCAACGTCCTGACTTTC. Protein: CASQTELSGANVLTF.